These 6 T cell receptor beta chains came from one sample sequenced in a study of CD4 T cells in relation to SARS-CoV-2 and coronaviruses. Their specific antigens are unknown. CD4+ T cells from unexposed donors were obtained before the COVID-19 pandemic (2011-2018). CD4+ T cells were isolated from the cells after 10 days of culture. Sequencing used immunoSEQ multiplex PCR; TCRdb keeps in-frame clones, though not all of them. This sample yields 15,000 to 17,000 clones, of which about four fifths are seen a single time; about a quarter belongs to the top ten. Material for sequencing was CD4+ T cells from PBMCs, cultured in vitro. The origin of the receptors is a human donor in good health.

This clone occurred a few times. The V and J genes are TRBV10-1 and TRBJ2-7; D is possibly TRBD2 (5 bases). The CDR3 has 15 residues. Germline CDR1 and CDR2: WNHNN and SYGVQD (reference sequence). V was pared by 3 bases and J by 3 bases, with 15 bases between. Here the CDR3 reads CASSDTGLGVYEQYF. CDR3 DNA: TGCGCCAGCAGTGACACCGGACTCGGTGTCTACGAGCAGTACTTC.

The chain carries TRBV5-6 and TRBJ2-3; no clear D gene. Trimming stripped 6 bases from V and 4 bases from J, with 15 bases between. The CDR3 is made up of 14 amino acids. The germline CDR1 and CDR2 sequences are SGHDT and YYEEEE. The CDR3 nucleotides are TGTGCCAGCACCGAGATTGGGTTTTCAGATACGCAGTATTTT. Translation: CASTEIGFSDTQYF.

This chain joins TRBV19 and TRBJ2-3; TRBD2 matches at 8 bases. This CDR3 region has 13 residues. Germline CDR1 and CDR2: LNHDA and SQIVND (reference sequence). The V and J ends lost 3 bases and 6 bases, in that order; junction bases with no gene match: 2. The DNA of the CDR3 is TGTGCCAGTAGTATCGGGAGGGCCGATACGCAGTATTTT. Translation: CASSIGRADTQYF.

The chain combines TRBV5-6 with TRBJ1-5; D remains unclear. Germline CDR1 and CDR2: SGHDT and YYEEEE. This CDR3 has 15 amino acids. V was clipped by 0 bases and J by 7 bases, with 14 bases between them. The CDR3 nucleotides read TGTGCCAGCAGCTTGGGGGTTTGGAAGACCCAGCCCCAGCATTTT. Amino acids: CASSLGVWKTQPQHF.

This sequence joins TRBV6-1 and TRBJ1-6; 7 bases map to TRBD1. CDR3 size: 15 residues. V gave up 1 base and J gave up 3 bases; unmatched junction bases: 0. Germline-derived CDR1 and CDR2 are MNHNS and SASEGT. The CDR3 reads CASSEGTGYNSPLHF. CDR3 bases: TGTGCCAGCAGTGAAGGGACAGGCTATAATTCACCCCTCCACTTT.

The chain is built from TRBV18 and TRBJ1-5, with TRBD1 matching 8 bases. V lost 4 bases to trimming and J lost 8 bases; unmatched junction nucleotides: 10. CDR1 is KGHSH and CDR2 is LQKENI in the germline V gene. This CDR3 has 15 residues. The CDR3 coding sequence is TGTGCCAGCTCACGGGGACAGGTCGACTTGGAGCCCCAGCATTTT. Translated: CASSRGQVDLEPQHF.